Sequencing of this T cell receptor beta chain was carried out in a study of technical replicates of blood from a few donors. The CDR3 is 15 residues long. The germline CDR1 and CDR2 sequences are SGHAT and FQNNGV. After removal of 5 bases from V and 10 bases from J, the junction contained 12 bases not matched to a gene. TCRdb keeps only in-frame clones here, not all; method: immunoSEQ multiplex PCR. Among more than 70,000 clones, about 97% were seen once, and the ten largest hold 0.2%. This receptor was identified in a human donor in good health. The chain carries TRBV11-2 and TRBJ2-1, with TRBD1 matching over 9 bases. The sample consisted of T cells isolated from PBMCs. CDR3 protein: CASSHAGTGNVEQFF. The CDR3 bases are TGTGCCAGCAGCCATGCCGGGACAGGGAATGTGGAGCAGTTCTTC.